The sample holds many counts of the clone carrying this TCR beta chain. TCRdb processed the reads anew with MiXCR; each CDR3 protein has one entry. The sample carries under 300,000 distinct CDR3 sequences, less than 35% recorded once. The sample comes from a study of kidney transplant recipient with SARS-CoV-2 infection. The CDR3 is made up of 17 amino acids. The germline V gene has CDR1 MNHGY and CDR2 SVAAGI. Trimming shortened V by 5 bases and J by 4 bases, and 23 bases separated the two germline ends. The source material was a blood sample, sampled at baseline and between days 110 and 120 from a kidney transplant recipient. The receptor was derived from a male patient between 25 and 40 years old who had COVID-19 and was a kidney transplant recipient. Some T cells may be graft donor cells. The chain has TRBV6-9 and TRBJ1-2; D not resolved. The CDR3 DNA sequence: TGTGCCAGCAGTCGCAATGAGCCTTACGGAAAGACCTATGGCTACACCTTC. This encodes CASSRNEPYGKTYGYTF.